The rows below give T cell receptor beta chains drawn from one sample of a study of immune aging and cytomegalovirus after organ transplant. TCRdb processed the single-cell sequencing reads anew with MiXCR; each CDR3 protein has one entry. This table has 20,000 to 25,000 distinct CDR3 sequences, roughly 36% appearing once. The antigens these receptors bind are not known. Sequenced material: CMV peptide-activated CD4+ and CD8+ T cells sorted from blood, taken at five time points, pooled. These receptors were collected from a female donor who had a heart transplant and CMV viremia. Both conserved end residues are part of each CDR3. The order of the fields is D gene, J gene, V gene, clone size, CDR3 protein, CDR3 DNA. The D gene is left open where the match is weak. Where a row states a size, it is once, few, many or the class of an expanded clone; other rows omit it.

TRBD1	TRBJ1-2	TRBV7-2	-	CASSTGTDRTGGYTF	TGTGCCAGCAGCACCGGGACAGATCGGACGGGGGGCTACACCTTC
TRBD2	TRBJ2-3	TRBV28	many	CASSPAGLASDTQYF	TGTGCCAGCAGCCCCGCCGGACTAGCCTCAGATACGCAGTATTTT
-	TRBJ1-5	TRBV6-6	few	CASSLTAGYQPQHF	TGTGCCAGCAGCCTCACGGCCGGATATCAGCCCCAGCATTTT
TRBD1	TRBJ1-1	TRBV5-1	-	CASSLPGGGMNTEAFF	TGCGCCAGCAGCTTACCAGGGGGCGGAATGAACACTGAAGCTTTCTTT
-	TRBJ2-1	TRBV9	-	CASSLPAGEDEQFF	TGTGCCAGCAGCCTTCCGGCAGGGGAGGATGAGCAGTTCTTC
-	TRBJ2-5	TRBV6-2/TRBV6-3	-	CASSHSYQETQYF	TGTGCCAGCAGTCACTCGTACCAAGAGACCCAGTACTTC
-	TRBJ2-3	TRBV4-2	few	CASSPEWTTDTQYF	TGTGCCAGCAGCCCCGAGTGGACCACAGATACGCAGTATTTT
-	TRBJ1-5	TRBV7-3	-	CASSRGGSADTQHF	TGTGCCAGCAGCCGGGGGGGGAGCGCAGATACGCAGCATTTT
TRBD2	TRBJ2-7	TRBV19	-	CASSMFGTSGEQYF	TGTGCCAGTAGTATGTTCGGGACTAGTGGAGAGCAGTACTTC
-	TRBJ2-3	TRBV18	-	CASSPQTDTQYF	TGTGCCAGCTCACCGCAGACAGATACGCAGTATTTT
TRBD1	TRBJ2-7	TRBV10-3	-	CAISYGQDPSYEQYF	TGTGCCATCAGCTACGGACAGGACCCCTCCTACGAGCAGTACTTC
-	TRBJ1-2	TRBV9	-	CASSVVDNYGYTF	TGTGCCAGCAGCGTAGTCGATAACTATGGCTACACCTTC
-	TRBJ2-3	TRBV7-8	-	CASILNRVPDTQYF	TGTGCCAGCATTCTAAACAGGGTGCCAGATACGCAGTATTTT
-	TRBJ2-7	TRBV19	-	CTSSGPGPYEQYF	TGTACCAGTAGTGGACCGGGCCCCTACGAGCAGTACTTC
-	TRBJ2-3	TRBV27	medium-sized	CASTPGRSDTQYF	TGTGCCAGCACCCCAGGGCGGTCAGATACGCAGTATTTT
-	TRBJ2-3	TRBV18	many	CASYLAGTDTQYF	TGTGCCAGCTACCTGGCCGGAACAGATACGCAGTATTTT
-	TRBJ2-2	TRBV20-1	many	CSARDFQGNTGELFF	TGCAGTGCTAGAGATTTTCAGGGGAACACCGGGGAGCTGTTTTTT
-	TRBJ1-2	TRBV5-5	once	CAGSLDWPDYGYTF	TGTGCCGGCAGCTTGGATTGGCCCGACTATGGCTACACCTTC
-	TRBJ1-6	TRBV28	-	CASGNADIYNSPLHF	TGTGCCAGCGGAAACGCGGACATCTATAATTCACCCCTCCACTTT
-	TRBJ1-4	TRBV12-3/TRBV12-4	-	CASNSDGLDEKLVF	TGTGCCAGCAATTCGGATGGTTTGGATGAAAAACTGGTTTTT
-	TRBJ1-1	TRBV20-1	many	CSARDLVGGMNTEAFF	TGCAGTGCTAGAGATCTGGTAGGAGGAATGAACACTGAAGCTTTCTTT
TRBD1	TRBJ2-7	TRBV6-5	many	CASRPTGGKYEQYF	TGTGCCAGCAGACCGACAGGGGGAAAATACGAGCAGTACTTC
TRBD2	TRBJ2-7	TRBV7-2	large	CASSSSSGGYEQYF	TGTGCCAGCAGCTCTTCTAGCGGCGGCTACGAGCAGTACTTC
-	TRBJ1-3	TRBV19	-	CASNPGTPRNTIYF	TGTGCCAGTAACCCCGGGACCCCCCGAAACACCATATATTTT
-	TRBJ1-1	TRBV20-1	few	CSASVGQGNTEAFF	TGCAGTGCTAGCGTAGGGCAAGGGAACACTGAAGCTTTCTTT
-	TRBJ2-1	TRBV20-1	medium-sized	CSARDGERKNNEQFF	TGCAGTGCTAGAGATGGGGAGAGGAAGAACAATGAGCAGTTCTTC
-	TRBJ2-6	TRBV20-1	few	CSARTVNSGANVLTF	TGCAGTGCCCGGACAGTCAACTCTGGGGCCAACGTCCTGACTTTC
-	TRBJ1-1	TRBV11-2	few	CASSLRGNTEAFF	TGTGCCAGCAGCCTGAGGGGGAACACTGAAGCTTTCTTT
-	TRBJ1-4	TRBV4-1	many	CASSQGGAVLREKLFF	TGCGCCAGCAGCCAGGGGGGGGCCGTCCTCCGGGAAAAACTGTTTTTT
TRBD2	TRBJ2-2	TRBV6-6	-	CASDSSGRGNTGELFF	TGTGCCAGTGACTCTAGCGGGAGGGGAAACACCGGGGAGCTGTTTTTT
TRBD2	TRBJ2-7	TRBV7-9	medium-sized	CASSPRTSGLYEQYF	TGTGCCAGCAGCCCCAGGACTAGCGGACTCTACGAGCAGTACTTC
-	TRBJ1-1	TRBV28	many	CASSFPRVGAFF	TGTGCCAGCAGTTTCCCCCGGGTTGGCGCTTTCTTT
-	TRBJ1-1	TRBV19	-	CAGSNWMSQMNTEAFF	TGTGCCGGTAGTAATTGGATGTCACAGATGAACACTGAAGCTTTCTTT
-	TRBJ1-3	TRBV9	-	CASSVVEGSPGNTIYF	TGTGCCAGCAGCGTAGTGGAGGGGTCTCCCGGAAACACCATATATTTT
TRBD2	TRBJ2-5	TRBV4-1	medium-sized	CASSQDTSGYQETQYF	TGCGCCAGCAGCCAAGATACTAGCGGGTACCAAGAGACCCAGTACTTC
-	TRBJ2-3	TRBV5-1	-	CASSLGGGPTDTQYF	TGCGCCAGCAGCTTGGGAGGCGGACCCACAGATACGCAGTATTTT
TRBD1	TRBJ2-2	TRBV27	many	CASKQGGANTGELFF	TGTGCCAGTAAGCAAGGGGGCGCAAACACCGGGGAGCTGTTTTTT
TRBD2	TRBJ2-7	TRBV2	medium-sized	CASSVGVLAGGYEQYF	TGTGCCAGCAGTGTCGGGGTACTAGCGGGAGGATACGAGCAGTACTTC
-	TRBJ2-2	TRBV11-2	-	CASSLGLDPPGELFF	TGTGCCAGCAGCTTAGGACTAGACCCCCCCGGGGAGCTGTTTTTT
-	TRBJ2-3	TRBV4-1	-	CASSQEDPPRDTQYF	TGCGCCAGCAGCCAAGAAGACCCGCCGAGGGATACGCAGTATTTT
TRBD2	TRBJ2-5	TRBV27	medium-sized	CASSLGTSGKGQETQYF	TGTGCCAGCAGTTTGGGGACTAGCGGGAAGGGCCAAGAGACCCAGTACTTC
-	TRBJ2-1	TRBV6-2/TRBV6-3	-	CASKTTNFEQLF	TGTGCCAGCAAGACGACTAACTTTGAGCAGCTCTTC
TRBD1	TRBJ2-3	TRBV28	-	CASSQQGALADTQYF	TGTGCCAGCAGCCAACAGGGGGCCCTCGCAGATACGCAGTATTTT
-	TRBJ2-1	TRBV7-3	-	CASSATGYNEQFF	TGTGCCAGCAGCGCAACAGGCTACAATGAGCAGTTCTTC
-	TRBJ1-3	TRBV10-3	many	CAISESGGNTIYF	TGTGCCATCAGTGAGTCTGGTGGAAACACCATATATTTT
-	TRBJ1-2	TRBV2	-	CASSERPSGYTF	TGTGCCAGCAGTGAAAGGCCTTCTGGCTACACCTTC
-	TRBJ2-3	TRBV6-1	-	CASSEARLSTQYF	TGTGCCAGCAGTGAAGCCCGACTGAGTACGCAGTATTTT